Below, one T cell receptor (beta chain) is given with its context. The CDR3 is made up of 13 amino acids. Deletions cut 4 bases from V and 7 bases from J, with 9 bases between. Germline V gives CDR1 KGHDR, CDR2 SFDVKD. Assay used: immunoSEQ multiplex PCR; TCRdb lists only in-frame clones, some missing. The repertoire includes some 140,000 clones, 70% to 90% of them detected once, and 8% to 9.5% sits in the top ten. The data stem from a study of control samples from healthy donors and cancer patients. Sequencing used blood. The TCR sequence derives from a woman in her twenties or thirties in good health. V and J are TRBV24-1 and TRBJ2-2; D call uncertain. Here the CDR3 reads CATSDRAVGELFF. The CDR3 coding sequence is TGTGCCACCAGTGACCGGGCGGTCGGGGAGCTGTTTTTT.